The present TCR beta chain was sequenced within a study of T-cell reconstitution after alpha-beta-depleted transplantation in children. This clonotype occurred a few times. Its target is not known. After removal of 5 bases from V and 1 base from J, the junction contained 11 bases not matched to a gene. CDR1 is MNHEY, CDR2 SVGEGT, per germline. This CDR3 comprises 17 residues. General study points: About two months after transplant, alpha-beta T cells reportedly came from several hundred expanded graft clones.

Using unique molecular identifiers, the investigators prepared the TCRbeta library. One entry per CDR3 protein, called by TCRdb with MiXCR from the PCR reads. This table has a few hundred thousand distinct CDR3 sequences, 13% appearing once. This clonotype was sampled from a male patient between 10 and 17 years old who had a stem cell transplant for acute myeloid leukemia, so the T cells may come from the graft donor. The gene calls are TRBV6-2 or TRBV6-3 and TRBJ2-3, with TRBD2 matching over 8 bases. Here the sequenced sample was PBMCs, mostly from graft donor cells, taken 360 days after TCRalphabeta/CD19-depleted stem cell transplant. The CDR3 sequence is CASSKGPPAGGTDTQYF. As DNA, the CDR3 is TGTGCCAGCAGTAAGGGCCCCCCAGCGGGAGGCACAGATACGCAGTATTTT.